This T cell receptor beta chain stems from a study of spatial heterogeneity in lung cancer. Germline V lookup: CDR1 DFQATT, CDR2 SNEGSKA (reference sequence). CDR3 size: 15 residues. V lost 6 bases, J lost 1 base, and 15 bases lay in between. This clonotype has ten or more counts. MiXCR, applied by TCRdb to the 5' RACE reads, yields one record per CDR3 protein. The data hold tens of thousands of distinct CDR3 sequences, with less than 6.5% observed a single time. As to time point: sample taken at primary tumor resection. This sequence originates from a female donor with early-stage non-small cell lung cancer. Sequencing used PBMCs, obtained at surgery. The genes are TRBV20-1 and TRBJ2-2, with D hard to call. CDR3 amino acids: CSATSRVLNTGELFF. CDR3 nucleotide sequence: TGCAGTGCCACAAGCCGGGTCCTGAACACCGGGGAGCTGTTTTTT.